This T cell receptor beta chain was recovered during a study of PD-L1 blockade in urothelial cancer. Whole-study context: Patients commenced atezolizumab in the mid-2010s, and it was given at 1,200 mg intravenously every 3 weeks. Between 0 and 3 prior chemotherapy regimens had been given to patients. Blood samples had a median of approximately 150,000 T cells, some 83,000 unique TCRs, and clonality more than 0.075.

After removal of 7 bases from V and 5 bases from J, the junction contained 15 bases not matched to a gene. The CDR3 covers 16 residues. Germline V CDR1 and CDR2: GTSNPN, SVGIG (reference sequence). The time point here: pretreatment peripheral blood. Every PCR received spiked-in synthetic TCR analog templates. Generated by immunoSEQ multiplex PCR, the TCRdb table keeps only in-frame clones and is missing some. The table has tens of thousands of clones, roughly 84% seen once. The sequence derives from a woman between 65 and 79 years old with urothelial cancer. Material: PBMCs, obtained around atezolizumab (anti-PD-L1) treatment. This sequence joins TRBV30 and TRBJ2-3; 10 bases are a match to TRBD2. DNA for the CDR3: TGTGCCTCCAAGACTTGGCTAGCGGGGGCGGGAGATACGCAGTATTTT. It yields the protein CASKTWLAGAGDTQYF.